A selection of T cell receptor beta chains follows, all from one sample in a study of T-cell reconstitution after alpha-beta-depleted transplantation in children. TCRdb reprocessed the PCR reads with MiXCR, giving one entry per CDR3 protein. The data hold 550,000 to 600,000 distinct CDR3 sequences, with 20% to 25% observed a single time. The sample consisted of PBMCs, mostly from graft donor cells, taken 360 days after TCRalphabeta/CD19-depleted stem cell transplant. These receptors all come from a boy under two years old who had a stem cell transplant for acute myeloid leukemia, so the T cells may come from the graft donor. Each CDR3 is given with its conserved first and last residue. The order of the fields is J gene, V gene, clone size, D gene, CDR3 protein, CDR3 DNA. A D gene is named only where the DNA matches it firmly. Part of the rows lack a size; the others show once, few, many or a class for expanded clones.

TRBJ1-5 | TRBV20-1 | many | . | CSARDPVSDQPQHF | TGCAGTGCTAGAGATCCGGTGAGCGATCAGCCCCAGCATTTT
TRBJ2-5 | TRBV6-5 | many | TRBD2 | CASSFSPGLAQVQETQYF | TGTGCCAGCAGTTTTTCTCCGGGACTAGCGCAAGTCCAAGAGACCCAGTACTTC
TRBJ2-1 | TRBV5-1 | . | . | CASRTRGIDYNEQFF | TGCGCCAGCAGGACACGGGGGATAGACTACAATGAGCAGTTCTTC
TRBJ1-6 | TRBV10-3 | few | . | CAISESGLPMENSPLHF | TGTGCCATCAGTGAGTCCGGGCTCCCAATGGAGAATTCACCCCTCCACTTT
TRBJ2-7 | TRBV24-1 | many | . | CATSDLIKGQPYEQYF | TGTGCCACCAGTGATTTGATTAAAGGACAGCCCTACGAGCAGTACTTC
TRBJ2-7 | TRBV20-1 | many | . | CSAMRTYEQYF | TGCAGTGCCATGAGAACCTACGAGCAGTACTTC
TRBJ2-5 | TRBV6-2/TRBV6-3 | few | . | CASSYSQGAETQYF | TGTGCCAGCAGTTACTCCCAGGGTGCGGAGACCCAGTACTTC
TRBJ2-1 | TRBV15 | . | . | CATSRAGFGRNNEQFF | TGTGCCACCAGCAGAGCCGGTTTCGGCCGAAACAATGAGCAGTTCTTC
TRBJ1-1 | TRBV5-4 | few | TRBD1 | CASSWDPGGTEAFF | TGTGCCAGCAGCTGGGACCCAGGGGGCACTGAAGCTTTCTTT
TRBJ2-3 | TRBV9 | few | . | CASTVRGFSTDTQYF | TGTGCCAGCACGGTGCGGGGCTTTAGCACAGATACGCAGTATTTT
TRBJ2-1 | TRBV29-1 | many | . | CSASGYNEQFF | TGCAGCGCCTCCGGCTACAATGAGCAGTTCTTC
TRBJ2-5 | TRBV5-1 | few | . | CASSFDSSLQETQYF | TGCGCCAGCAGTTTCGACAGTTCCCTCCAAGAGACCCAGTACTTC
TRBJ2-3 | TRBV15 | . | . | CATSRDRGYVNTQYF | TGTGCCACCAGCAGAGATCGGGGTTACGTGAATACGCAGTATTTT
TRBJ2-1 | TRBV5-1 | . | TRBD1 | CASSPGQGFYEQFF | TGCGCCAGTTCACCGGGACAGGGTTTTTATGAGCAGTTCTTC
TRBJ1-6 | TRBV20-1 | . | TRBD1 | CSAARPGQVSSPLHF | TGCAGTGCTGCCCGGCCAGGACAGGTTTCTTCACCCCTCCACTTT
TRBJ2-7 | TRBV7-8 | . | . | CASSVPPGTINEQYF | TGTGCCAGCAGCGTGCCTCCGGGAACCATAAACGAGCAGTACTTC
TRBJ2-1 | TRBV5-1 | few | . | CASSLDPGLPGNEQFF | TGCGCCAGCAGCTTGGACCCCGGACTTCCGGGCAATGAGCAGTTCTTC
TRBJ2-5 | TRBV5-6 | . | . | CASSSGTGALMYQETQYF | TGTGCCAGCAGCTCCGGGACGGGAGCCTTGATGTACCAAGAGACCCAGTACTTC
TRBJ2-3 | TRBV6-5 | few | . | CASSYVQRDADTQYF | TGTGCCAGCAGTTACGTACAGCGAGATGCAGATACGCAGTATTTT
TRBJ1-4 | TRBV15 | many | . | CATSKQSSNEKLFF | TGTGCCACCTCTAAACAGAGCTCTAATGAAAAACTGTTTTTT
TRBJ2-7 | TRBV29-1 | many | TRBD2 | CSVTGTAGGEQYF | TGCAGCGTAACCGGGACGGCGGGGGGCGAGCAGTACTTC
TRBJ1-4 | TRBV7-9 | . | . | CASSSGTGGNEKLFF | TGTGCCAGCAGCTCCGGGACCGGGGGGAATGAAAAACTGTTTTTT
TRBJ2-1 | TRBV5-1 | many | TRBD2 | CASSFLRGDFNEQFF | TGCGCCAGCAGCTTCCTGCGGGGGGATTTCAATGAGCAGTTCTTC
TRBJ2-5 | TRBV28 | . | TRBD1 | CASRWDREWEETQYF | TGTGCCAGCAGATGGGACAGGGAATGGGAGGAGACCCAGTACTTC
TRBJ2-1 | TRBV3-1 | . | TRBD1 | CASSILRDSLSYNEQFF | TGTGCCAGCAGCATCCTCCGGGACAGCCTCTCCTACAATGAGCAGTTCTTC
TRBJ1-4 | TRBV20-1 | many | . | CSAFNEKLFF | TGCAGTGCTTTTAATGAAAAACTGTTTTTT
TRBJ2-3 | TRBV5-1 | many | TRBD2 | CASSLGTRSTDTQYF | TGCGCCAGCAGCTTGGGGACTAGGTCCACAGATACGCAGTATTTT
TRBJ2-4 | TRBV20-1 | . | . | CSARDPNTTRILAKNIQYF | TGCAGTGCTAGAGACCCTAACACAACTCGTATTTTAGCCAAAAACATTCAGTACTTC
TRBJ2-3 | TRBV12-3/TRBV12-4 | . | TRBD2 | CASKGAGGTDTQYF | TGTGCCAGCAAAGGAGCGGGGGGCACAGATACGCAGTATTTT
TRBJ2-7 | TRBV27 | . | . | CASSKGLISYEQYF | TGTGCCAGCAGTAAAGGACTTATCTCCTACGAGCAGTACTTC
TRBJ1-1 | TRBV20-1 | . | . | CSASSQVEAFF | TGCAGTGCCTCGTCTCAGGTAGAAGCTTTCTTT
TRBJ2-2 | TRBV6-5 | many | . | CASSYSGVYTGELFF | TGTGCCAGCAGTTACTCAGGGGTGTACACCGGGGAGCTGTTTTTT
TRBJ2-6 | TRBV5-1 | once | . | CASSNRTGGANVLTF | TGCGCCAGCAGCAATCGGACGGGCGGGGCCAACGTCCTGACTTTC
TRBJ2-1 | TRBV4-2 | . | . | CASSPWVQERYNEQFF | TGTGCCAGCAGCCCTTGGGTACAGGAGAGATACAATGAGCAGTTCTTC
TRBJ1-5 | TRBV12-3/TRBV12-4 | . | TRBD1 | CASSSATGGRNQPQHF | TGTGCCAGCAGTTCCGCCACAGGGGGTCGAAATCAGCCCCAGCATTTT
TRBJ2-3 | TRBV20-1 | few | TRBD2 | CSARAFWGLAGGSDTQYF | TGCAGTGCTAGAGCATTTTGGGGACTAGCGGGGGGGAGTGATACGCAGTATTTT
TRBJ2-1 | TRBV4-2 | few | . | CASSQGRGADEQFF | TGTGCCAGCAGCCAAGGGCGCGGGGCCGATGAGCAGTTCTTC
TRBJ2-7 | TRBV7-2 | many | TRBD2 | CASSLGTPGLAYYEQYF | TGTGCCAGCAGCTTAGGGACTCCGGGACTAGCGTACTACGAGCAGTACTTC
TRBJ2-3 | TRBV2 | many | . | CATHPPRVADTQYF | TGTGCCACCCACCCCCCGAGAGTCGCGGATACGCAGTATTTT
TRBJ2-3 | TRBV20-1 | . | . | CSAWAGGTDTQYF | TGCAGTGCATGGGCCGGGGGCACAGATACGCAGTATTTT
TRBJ2-2 | TRBV24-1 | . | TRBD2 | CATSDLLAGENTGELFF | TGTGCCACCAGTGATTTGCTGGCGGGGGAGAACACCGGGGAGCTGTTTTTT
TRBJ1-3 | TRBV6-2/TRBV6-3 | . | . | CASSDPGLGTSGNTIYF | TGTGCCAGCAGTGACCCGGGACTGGGGACCTCTGGAAACACCATATATTTT
TRBJ2-1 | TRBV29-1 | many | TRBD1 | CSVESGLTGKKNEQFF | TGCAGCGTTGAATCGGGTTTGACAGGGAAGAAGAATGAGCAGTTCTTC
TRBJ1-1 | TRBV15 | few | . | CATSLQQNTEAFF | TGTGCCACCAGCCTTCAACAGAACACTGAAGCTTTCTTT
TRBJ1-2 | TRBV12-3/TRBV12-4 | . | . | CATQLRGNYGYTF | TGTGCCACCCAACTGAGAGGGAACTATGGCTACACCTTC
TRBJ2-5 | TRBV7-9 | few | . | CASSFGGLGEETQYF | TGTGCCAGCAGCTTCGGGGGATTGGGGGAAGAGACCCAGTACTTC
TRBJ1-2 | TRBV11-3 | . | TRBD1 | CASSLQGQGGYTF | TGTGCCAGCAGCCTACAAGGACAGGGCGGCTACACCTTC
TRBJ1-5 | TRBV20-1 | few | TRBD1 | CSASGRGRNQPQHF | TGCAGTGCTAGTGGCAGGGGGCGTAATCAGCCCCAGCATTTT
TRBJ2-5 | TRBV29-1 | many | . | CSRRQLQETQYF | TGCAGCCGAAGACAGCTCCAAGAGACCCAGTACTTC
TRBJ1-2 | TRBV15 | . | . | CATSRDRDRLYGYTF | TGTGCCACCAGCAGAGACCGGGACCGACTCTATGGCTACACCTTC
TRBJ2-1 | TRBV27 | . | TRBD1 | CASSVTGNYNEQFF | TGTGCCAGCAGTGTGACAGGGAACTACAATGAGCAGTTCTTC
TRBJ2-1 | TRBV12-3/TRBV12-4 | many | . | CASSSRGSYNEQFF | TGTGCCAGCAGCTCCCGGGGCTCCTACAATGAGCAGTTCTTC
TRBJ2-7 | TRBV20-1 | many | . | CSARDQLPGYEQYF | TGCAGTGCTAGAGATCAGCTACCGGGGTACGAGCAGTACTTC
TRBJ1-1 | TRBV20-1 | . | TRBD1 | CSARDPGQGVGTEAFF | TGCAGTGCTAGAGATCCGGGACAGGGGGTGGGCACTGAAGCTTTCTTT
TRBJ2-3 | TRBV12-3/TRBV12-4 | . | . | CASRRDFTDTQYF | TGTGCCAGCAGGCGGGACTTCACAGATACGCAGTATTTT
TRBJ1-6 | TRBV6-1 | . | TRBD1 | CASSKPQGAKGSPLHF | TGTGCCAGCAGTAAACCGCAGGGGGCGAAAGGATCACCCCTCCACTTT
TRBJ2-5 | TRBV15 | many | . | CATSRDYPSYQETQYF | TGTGCCACCAGCAGAGATTACCCTTCGTACCAAGAGACCCAGTACTTC